A single sample is the source of the 13 T cell receptor beta chains below, sequenced in a study of somatic mutations in cytotoxic T cells in rheumatoid arthritis. Clones were sequenced by immunoSEQ multiplex PCR, and TCRdb holds only the in-frame ones, with some missing. Here the sample spans about 20,000 clones, about 85% being singletons. The sequenced sample consisted of CD8+ T cells sorted from blood. Receptors originate from an adult with rheumatoid arthritis.

V gene TRBV27 combines with J gene TRBJ2-2; D is tentatively TRBD1 or TRBD2 (5 bases each). In germline, CDR1 is MNHEY, CDR2 SMNVEV (reference sequence). The V gene lost 3 bases and the J gene lost 6 bases, with 14 bases spanning the gap. There are 15 residues in the CDR3. The CDR3 here is CASSLGPELPGELFF. CDR3 sequence (DNA): TGTGCCAGCAGTTTGGGACCGGAGTTGCCCGGGGAGCTGTTTTTT.

The CDR3 loop is CASSYSGGATYNEQFF. CDR3 nucleotide sequence: TGTGCCAGCAGTTACTCGGGGGGGGCCACCTACAATGAGCAGTTCTTC. The V gene is TRBV6-5, the J gene TRBJ2-1; perhaps TRBD2 as D (7 bases). The V gene's germline CDR1 is MNHEY and CDR2 SVGAGI. The V gene lost 0 bases and the J gene lost 2 bases, with 11 bases spanning the gap. This CDR3 is built from 16 residues.

This sequence joins TRBV7-9 and TRBJ2-1; no reliable D call. Germline-derived CDR1 and CDR2 are SEHNR and FQNEAQ (reference sequence). V gave up 3 bases and J gave up 12 bases, with 12 bases separating them. CDR3 length equals 12 residues. In DNA form, the CDR3 reads TGTGCCAGCAGCTTTGTGGGCTATGGGCAGTTCTTC. Translation gives CASSFVGYGQFF.

This chain links TRBV5-4 with TRBJ1-4; 9 positions match TRBD1. There are 20 residues in the CDR3. Germline V gene sequence: CDR1 SGHNT, CDR2 YYREEE (reference sequence). V was pared by 0 bases and J by 6 bases, with 18 bases of the junction left unmatched. CDR3 sequence reads: CASSLGLPDRGGRLHEKLFF. CDR3 sequence (DNA): TGTGCCAGCAGCTTGGGGCTCCCGGACAGGGGAGGTCGGCTACATGAAAAACTGTTTTTT.

The rearrangement uses TRBV11-3 and TRBJ1-1, with D possibly matching TRBD1 (5 bases). The CDR3 covers 15 residues. Germline values: CDR1 SGHNT, CDR2 YENEEA. V was clipped by 1 base and J by 5 bases, with 14 bases between them. CDR3 sequence (DNA): TGTGCCAGCAGCTTAGGAAACAGGAAGGGGACTGAAGCTTTCTTT. Protein sequence: CASSLGNRKGTEAFF.

The chain has TRBV30 and TRBJ2-3; a weak D match, TRBD2 (6 bases). The CDR3 contains 14 residues. The germline CDR1 and CDR2 sequences are GTSNPN and SVGIG (reference sequence). Trimming took off 3 bases at V and 0 bases at J, with 10 bases between the two ends. In DNA form, the CDR3 reads TGTGCCTGGAGCGCCGGGACTAGCACAGATACGCAGTATTTT. Its translation: CAWSAGTSTDTQYF.

The chain recombines TRBV9 with TRBJ1-5; the D is unclear. Germline lookup yields CDR1 SGDLS and CDR2 YYNGEE. Trimming took 1 base from V and 6 from J, leaving 11 bases between them. This CDR3 has 14 amino acids. The CDR3 region has the DNA TGTGCCAGCAGCGTATCGGCGGCGGGTCAGCCCCAGCATTTT. Encoded protein: CASSVSAAGQPQHF.

The chain combines TRBV5-5 with TRBJ1-6; D perhaps matches TRBD1 (6 bases). Per the germline V gene, CDR1 is SGHKS and CDR2 is YYEKEE (reference sequence). This CDR3 is built from 17 residues. Deletions cut 0 bases from V and 12 bases from J, with 22 bases between. The CDR3: CASSLAGAATAIKPLHF. The CDR3 DNA reads TGTGCCAGCAGCTTGGCGGGGGCGGCGACAGCCATCAAACCCCTCCACTTT.

This clone was detected once. J is TRBJ2-3 and V is TRBV5-1, with D possibly TRBD2 on 6 matching bases. Trimming removed 4 bases from V and 2 bases from J, with 17 bases in between. The CDR3 sequence is 16 residues long. Germline V gives CDR1 SGHRS, CDR2 YFSETQ. CDR3 residues: CASSLEGGATTDTQYF. The CDR3 DNA reads TGCGCCAGCAGCCTGGAGGGCGGGGCCACCACAGATACGCAGTATTTT.

The chain uses TRBV29-1 and TRBJ2-1, with 7 bases aligning to TRBD2. Trimming at V came to 6 bases and at J to 0 bases, leaving 8 bases not matched to a gene. This CDR3 region has 15 residues. Germline V gene lookup returns CDR1 SQVTM and CDR2 ANQGSEA. In DNA form, the CDR3 reads TGCAGCGTATTCCCGGGGGGAAGCTCCTACAATGAGCAGTTCTTC. Amino acid sequence: CSVFPGGSSYNEQFF.

J is TRBJ2-7 and V is TRBV13, with 7 positions matching TRBD2. Trimming at V came to 3 bases and at J to 3 bases, leaving 5 bases not matched to a gene. CDR1 and CDR2 from the germline V gene are PRHDT and FYEKMQ (reference sequence). The CDR3 sequence is 14 residues long. CDR3 residues: CASSLGRDLYEQYF. In DNA, the CDR3 is TGTGCCAGCAGCTTGGGGAGGGATCTCTACGAGCAGTACTTC.

The chain couples TRBV15 to TRBJ2-3; D call uncertain. The CDR3 is 12 residues long. Germline CDR1 and CDR2: LNHNV and YYDKDF (reference sequence). Trimming removed 4 bases at V and 2 bases at J, with 4 bases between. Written as DNA, the CDR3 is TGTGCCACCAGCACCCTCACAGATACGCAGTATTTT. It translates to CATSTLTDTQYF. Full variable domain (missing parts from reference TRBV15 and TRBJ2-3): DAMVIQNPRYQVTQFGKPVTLSCSQTLNHNVMYWYQQKSSQAPKLLFHYYDKDFNNEADTPDNFQSRRPNTSFCFLDIRSPGLGDTAMYLCATSTLTDTQYFGPGTRLTVL.

The chain recombines TRBV7-8 with TRBJ2-7, with TRBD2 matching over 11 bases. Germline assignment: CDR1 SGHVS and CDR2 FQNEAQ. V lost 1 base, J lost 3 bases, and 5 bases stayed unmatched. This CDR3 is built from 16 residues. CDR3 nucleotides: TGTGCCAGCAGCTTAGGGGGGACTAGCGGCTACTACGAGCAGTACTTC. It translates to CASSLGGTSGYYEQYF.